Following are 29 T cell receptor beta chains from one sample sequenced in a study of CD8+CD57+ T cells in acquired aplastic anemia. Patients sequenced had flow cytometry evidence of CD8+CD57+ cell expansion. Genomic DNA served as template for TCR beta VDJ and CDR3 profiling. TCRdb processed the reads anew with MiXCR; each CDR3 protein has one entry. The sample includes 190,000 or so distinct CDR3 sequences, about half seen only once; the top ten take about 1.7%. The sequencing input was sorted CD4+, CD8+, or CD8+CD57+ T cells (not recorded which) from PBMCs. Source of these receptors: a human donor with aplastic anemia.

The chain links TRBV3-1 to TRBJ1-2; 8 bases are shared with TRBD1. This CDR3 region has 19 residues. CDR1 and CDR2 (germline): LGHDT, YNNKEL (reference sequence). The J segment lost 5 bases and the V segment lost 0 bases, leaving 17 bases of the junction unmatched. The CDR3 sequence is CASSQDRGRITTSVYGYTF. As DNA, the CDR3 is TGTGCCAGCAGCCAAGACAGGGGGCGCATCACGACCTCTGTTTATGGCTACACCTTC.

This clonotype was detected ten times or more. The CDR3 nucleotides read TGCAGTGCTAGCGGGACAGGGGGGCAAGAGACCCAGTACTTC. This encodes CSASGTGGQETQYF. The chain combines TRBV20-1 with TRBJ2-5, with 11 bases lining up with TRBD1. This CDR3 spans 14 amino acids. Looked up from germline, CDR1 is DFQATT and CDR2 is SNEGSKA (reference sequence). Trimming cost V 3 bases and J 2 bases; bases outside gene matches: 2.

Details on this clonotype: A much larger clone sits a single nucleotide away, making a read error possible. This chain uses TRBV6-2 or TRBV6-3 with TRBJ2-7; 10 positions match TRBD2. V shed 2 bases, J shed 7 bases, and the junction held 17 bases outside the gene matches. Germline CDR1 MNHEY, CDR2 SVGEGT. CDR3 length: 18 amino acids. The CDR3, as DNA: TGTGCCAGCAGTTACACAACCGGGACTAGCGTGTTAAGGGGTGAGCAGTACTTC. This sequence encodes CASSYTTGTSVLRGEQYF.

The chain couples TRBV10-3 to TRBJ1-1; D is unresolved. Between the trimmed V and J ends, which lost 3 bases and 7 bases, there was a span of 9 bases. The CDR3 is made up of 12 amino acids. The germline gives CDR1 ENHRY, CDR2 SYGVKD. CDR3 nucleotides: TGTGCCATCAGTGATTGGGCTAATGAAGCTTTCTTT. This encodes CAISDWANEAFF.

This clonotype was counted many times. V and J are TRBV19 and TRBJ2-7; D unclear. In germline, CDR1 is LNHDA, CDR2 SQIVND (reference sequence). This CDR3 region has 14 residues. Trimming took off 3 bases at V and 3 bases at J, with 12 bases between the two ends. DNA of the CDR3: TGTGCCAGTAGTATGGGCCAGGTAAACTACGAGCAGTACTTC. As protein: CASSMGQVNYEQYF.

This clonotype was detected ten times or more. V usage is TRBV27 and J usage is TRBJ1-2; D unclear. CDR1 is MNHEY, CDR2 SMNVEV, per germline (reference sequence). The CDR3 sequence is 12 residues long. V was pared by 6 bases and J by 5 bases, with 10 bases between. CDR3 loop: CASSGLGYGYTF. Here the CDR3 DNA reads TGTGCCAGCAGCGGGTTGGGGTATGGCTACACCTTC.

The table lists this clonotype with many counts. This chain uses TRBV12-3 or TRBV12-4 with TRBJ2-7, with TRBD2 matching over 7 bases. The CDR3 is 14 amino acids. Losses at the gene ends were 6 bases for V and 4 bases for J; bases not matched to a gene: 9. The CDR3 DNA is TGTGCCAGCAGCAGGGCGGCGGGAGCGTACGAGCAGTACTTC. This sequence encodes CASSRAAGAYEQYF.

This clonotype was recorded many times. The J gene is TRBJ2-3, the V gene TRBV7-9; D gene ambiguous. The CDR3 covers 11 residues. Trimming left V 6 bases short and J 0 bases short, with 1 base between. Germline-derived CDR1 and CDR2 are SEHNR and FQNEAQ (reference sequence). This CDR3 is CASSSTDTQYF. The CDR3, as DNA: TGTGCCAGCAGTAGCACAGATACGCAGTATTTT.

In its sample, this clonotype was seen many times. J is TRBJ1-6 and V is TRBV14; 8 bases are shared with TRBD1. J was trimmed by 10 bases and V by 7 bases; bases with no gene match: 6. Germline V gene lookup returns CDR1 SGHDN and CDR2 FVKESK. There are 13 residues in the CDR3. The CDR3 spells CASNDRGNSPLHF. The CDR3 DNA is TGTGCCAGCAATGACAGGGGCAACTCACCCCTCCACTTT.

In this sample, this clonotype turned up a few times. The chain couples TRBV7-2 to TRBJ2-2, with D unclear. This CDR3 comprises 13 residues. Trimming left V 7 bases short and J 0 bases short, with 6 bases between. Germline values: CDR1 SGHTA, CDR2 FQGNSA. This CDR3 reads CASTWANTGELFF. Here the CDR3 DNA reads TGTGCCAGCACCTGGGCGAACACCGGGGAGCTGTTTTTT. The full variable domain, its missing parts supplied by reference TRBV7-2 and TRBJ2-2, is GAGVSQSPSNKVTEKGKDVELRCDPISGHTALYWYRQSLGQGLEFLIYFQGNSAPDKSGLPSDRFSAERTGGSVSTLTIQRTQQEDSAVYLCASTWANTGELFFGEGSRLTVL.

This clonotype showed up just a few times. A much larger clone differs from this one at a single base, so this may be a read error. This sequence joins TRBV5-1 and TRBJ2-7; TRBD1 aligns across 8 bases. The CDR3 runs to 15 residues. Germline assignment: CDR1 SGHRS and CDR2 YFSETQ. The CDR3 region has the DNA TGCGCCGGCAGCTACGGACAGGGCAGCTCCTACGAGCAGTACTTC. The encoded protein is CAGSYGQGSSYEQYF.

This clonotype has at least ten counts. The chain combines TRBV5-1 with TRBJ1-2; 7 bases align to TRBD1. V trimming: 0 bases; J trimming: 4 bases; junction bases outside the gene matches: 6. Germline lookup yields CDR1 SGHRS and CDR2 YFSETQ. The CDR3 runs 15 residues. The CDR3 loop is CASSLGGDSFYGYTF. The DNA for the CDR3 is TGCGCCAGCAGCTTGGGGGGGGACAGTTTCTATGGCTACACCTTC.

V usage is TRBV2 and J usage is TRBJ1-2; the D is unclear. The germline V gene encodes CDR1 SNHLY and CDR2 FYNNEI. CDR3 length: 13 residues. Trimming cost V 5 bases and J 5 bases, with 12 bases left between them. CDR3 DNA: TGTGCCAGCAGTTGGACGGCGTCATATGGCTACACCTTC. This gives the protein CASSWTASYGYTF.

This clonotype was seen only a few times. This chain uses TRBV20-1 with TRBJ2-5; D perhaps matches TRBD1 (6 bases). The CDR3 runs 15 residues. The germline gives CDR1 DFQATT, CDR2 SNEGSKA (reference sequence). Trimming stripped 3 bases from V and 4 bases from J, with 18 bases between. CDR3 in amino acids: CSARSSQGPGETQYF. CDR3 bases: TGCAGTGCTAGGTCTTCTCAGGGGCCTGGAGAGACCCAGTACTTC.

This chain uses TRBV29-1 with TRBJ2-3; TRBD2 aligns across 7 bases. The CDR3 is 14 amino acids. Looked up from germline, CDR1 is SQVTM and CDR2 is ANQGSEA. Losses at the gene ends were 6 bases for V and 0 bases for J; bases not matched to a gene: 6. The CDR3 DNA is TGCAGCGTGGGACTACGTCTGAGCACAGATACGCAGTATTTT. It translates to CSVGLRLSTDTQYF.

V gene TRBV2 combines with J gene TRBJ1-1; D unresolved. This CDR3 spans 13 amino acids. V lost 5 bases, J lost 10 bases, and 17 bases lay in between. Germline-derived CDR1 and CDR2 are SNHLY and FYNNEI. The CDR3: CASSYAASGPAFF. The CDR3 region has the DNA TGTGCCAGCAGTTACGCCGCTTCCGGACCAGCTTTCTTT. The variable domain in full, completed from reference TRBV2 and TRBJ1-1, reads EPEVTQTPSHQVTQMGQEVILRCVPISNHLYFYWYRQILGQKVEFLVSFYNNEISEKSEIFDDQFSVERPDGSNFTLKIRSTKLEDSAMYFCASSYAASGPAFFGQGTRLTVV.

Only a few counts were recorded for this clonotype. A much larger clone differs from this one at a single base, so this may be a read error. This chain links TRBV12-3 or TRBV12-4 with TRBJ1-2; D is possibly TRBD1 (5 bases). Trimming left V 5 bases short and J 5 bases short, with 9 bases between. There are 12 residues in the CDR3. The CDR3 here is CASSRGTYGYTF. Written as DNA, the CDR3 is TGTGCCAGCAGTAGAGGGACTTATGGCTACACCTTC.

The CDR3 reads CATSENSYNEQFF. The CDR3 DNA is TGTGCCACCAGTGAGAACAGCTACAATGAGCAGTTCTTC. This sequence joins TRBV24-1 and TRBJ2-1; D is ambiguous. CDR3 size: 13 residues. The V end was cut by 4 bases, the J end by 3 bases, with 6 bases between. Germline V gives CDR1 KGHDR, CDR2 SFDVKD.

This clonotype was seen just once. This rearrangement joins TRBV28 to TRBJ1-6; no definite D call. Germline loops: CDR1 MDHEN, CDR2 SYDVKM. V lost 3 bases to trimming and J lost 7 bases, with 22 bases between them. The CDR3 is made up of 18 amino acids. CDR3 DNA sequence: TGTGCCAGCAGTTTCGCAAGAGGGTCCTCCGCCGGCAATTCACCCCTCCACTTT. This encodes CASSFARGSSAGNSPLHF.

The sample holds many counts of this clonotype. J is TRBJ1-1 and V is TRBV4-3, with a tentative D call TRBD1 (6 bases). Trimming shortened V by 1 base and J by 3 bases, and 9 bases separated the two germline ends. Germline V gene sequence: CDR1 LGHNA, CDR2 YSLEER. This CDR3 has 14 residues. The CDR3 nucleotides read TGCGCCAGCAGCCAAGCCGGGGGCCACACTGAAGCTTTCTTT. It specifies CASSQAGGHTEAFF.

V gene TRBV11-2 combines with J gene TRBJ1-6; D gene uncertain. The CDR3 contains 14 residues. V lost 8 bases, J lost 4 bases, and 12 bases lay in between. CDR1 and CDR2 from the germline V gene are SGHAT and FQNNGV. CDR3 nucleotide sequence: TGTGCCAGCGGCCTCCCAGGTTATAATTCACCCCTCCACTTT. This gives the protein CASGLPGYNSPLHF.

About this clonotype itself: At one of its ends the junction is not consistent with the germline gene, which may arise from a read error. The chain combines TRBV7-2 with TRBJ2-7; 10 bases match TRBD2. This CDR3 has 13 residues. Germline V gene sequence: CDR1 SGHTA, CDR2 FQGNSA. CDR3 in amino acids: CASSLAGDYVQYF. The CDR3, as DNA: TGTGCCAGCAGCCTAGCGGGGGACTACGTGCAGTACTTC.

This clonotype was seen many times. J is TRBJ1-1 and V is TRBV7-2; no reliable D call. CDR3 size: 14 residues. Trimming removed 3 bases at V and 0 bases at J, with 8 bases between. Germline loops: CDR1 SGHTA, CDR2 FQGNSA. DNA of the CDR3: TGTGCCAGCAGCTTGGGTCAGGTGAACACTGAAGCTTTCTTT. It translates to CASSLGQVNTEAFF.

This clonotype showed up many times. The genes are TRBV12-3 or TRBV12-4 and TRBJ2-7, with D perhaps TRBD1 or TRBD2 (5 bases each). V lost 6 bases, J lost 7 bases, and 19 bases lay in between. The CDR3 contains 14 residues. DNA of the CDR3: TGTGCCAGCAGCCGGGGACCAAGACCCAGGGAGCAGTACTTC. It encodes CASSRGPRPREQYF.

In its sample, this clonotype was seen a few times. The chain is built from TRBV11-2 and TRBJ2-7; a weak D match, TRBD2 (6 bases). The V end lost 6 bases, the J end lost 3 bases, and 9 bases lay between the germline ends. CDR1 SGHAT and CDR2 FQNNGV come from the germline V gene. This CDR3 region has 12 residues. The CDR3 sequence is CASRGTVYEQYF. The CDR3 bases are TGTGCCAGCAGAGGGACTGTCTACGAGCAGTACTTC. Full variable domain (remainder filled in from reference TRBV11-2 and TRBJ2-7): EAGVAQSPRYKIIEKRQSVAFWCNPISGHATLYWYQQILGQGPKLLIQFQNNGVVDDSQLPKDRFSAERLKGVDSTLKIQPAKLEDSAVYLCASRGTVYEQYFGPGTRLTVT.

The rearrangement links TRBV7-9 to TRBJ1-2; possible D gene TRBD1, 5 bases. The germline V gene has CDR1 SEHNR and CDR2 FQNEAQ (reference sequence). The ends were cut back, 5 bases at V and 2 bases at J, with 15 bases in the middle. This CDR3 region has 15 residues. CDR3 nucleotide sequence: TGTGCCAGCAGCCCCCGGGCAGCAGGGAACTATGGCTACACCTTC. It encodes CASSPRAAGNYGYTF.

V usage is TRBV7-8 and J usage is TRBJ2-1, with a possible D match to TRBD1 (8 bases). Deletions cut 4 bases from V and 7 bases from J, with 20 bases between. Germline CDR1 and CDR2: SGHVS and FQNEAQ. The CDR3 has 16 residues. DNA for the CDR3: TGTGCCAGCAGCTGGATCGGGGGGCAGGGGGCTAATGAGCAGTTCTTC. Translated, it gives CASSWIGGQGANEQFF.

The chain employs TRBV12-3 or TRBV12-4 and TRBJ1-5, with D maybe TRBD1 (5 bases). This CDR3 is 16 amino acids long. V was trimmed by 2 bases and J by 2 bases, leaving 13 bases between them. The CDR3 is CASSLRGREGNQPQHF. CDR3 in DNA: TGTGCCAGCAGTTTAAGAGGCAGGGAGGGCAATCAGCCCCAGCATTTT.

This clonotype was seen at least ten times. The V call is TRBV14, the J call TRBJ2-3, with TRBD1 matching over 8 bases. The V segment lost 4 bases and the J segment 0 bases; nucleotides outside the gene matches: 6. CDR1 is SGHDN and CDR2 is FVKESK in the germline V gene. This CDR3 contains 16 residues. CDR3 amino acids: CASSPWTGSSTDTQYF. In DNA form, the CDR3 reads TGTGCCAGCAGCCCTTGGACAGGGTCAAGCACAGATACGCAGTATTTT.